This T cell receptor (beta chain) emerged from a study of shared clonotypes between healthy human individuals. Findings of the study overall: Estimated richness values were generally larger in naive subsets than in memory subsets. An expected dependence of interdonor clonotype sharing on sequencing depth was noted.

Several immunoSEQ plates received, in even portions, the genomic DNA of each subset. Study processing details: ImmunoSEQ only sent back junction sequences with no quality scores, so filtering was done differently. Measured with immunoSEQ multiplex PCR; TCRdb has only the in-frame clones, and not every one. Clone size and V and J calls were adopted from that table, with D and trimming inferred from the DNA. The data contain roughly 2 million clones, around 95% of them singletons. Points on this clone: Antigen unknown. At the DNA level, this CDR3 is encoded by other sequences in the same sample as well.

The CDR3 runs to 15 residues. J lost 4 bases, V lost 3 bases, and 3 bases had no gene match. Germline CDR1 SEHNR, CDR2 FQNEAQ (reference sequence). The clonotype was recovered from a man in his late teens or twenties in good health. Specimen: naive CD4+ T cells sorted from blood. Subset denoted: CD45RA+ positively selected. The chain is built from TRBV7-9 and TRBJ2-2, with TRBD1 matching over 9 bases. The CDR3 DNA reads TGTGCCAGCAGCTTGGGACAGGGACGCACCGGGGAGCTGTTTTTT. This translates into CASSLGQGRTGELFF.